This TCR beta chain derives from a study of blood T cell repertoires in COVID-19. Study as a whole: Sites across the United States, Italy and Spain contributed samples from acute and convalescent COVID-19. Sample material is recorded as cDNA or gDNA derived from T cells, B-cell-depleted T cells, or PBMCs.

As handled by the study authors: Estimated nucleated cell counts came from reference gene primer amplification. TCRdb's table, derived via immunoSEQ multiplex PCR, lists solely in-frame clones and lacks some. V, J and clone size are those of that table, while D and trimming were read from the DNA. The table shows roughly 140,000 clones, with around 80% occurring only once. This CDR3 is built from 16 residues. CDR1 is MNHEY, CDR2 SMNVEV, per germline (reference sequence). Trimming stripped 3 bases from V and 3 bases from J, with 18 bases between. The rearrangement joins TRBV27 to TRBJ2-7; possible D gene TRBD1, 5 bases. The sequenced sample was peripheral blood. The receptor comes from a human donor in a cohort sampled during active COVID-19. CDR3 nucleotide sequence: TGTGCCAGCAGTTTCAATTCCAGGGTTAACCACTACGAGCAGTACTTC. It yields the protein CASSFNSRVNHYEQYF.